The text below deals with one T cell receptor (beta chain). There are a few counts of this clonotype. There is no known antigen for this receptor. One base away there is no much larger clone; base qualities are not given. Ophthalmopathy patients had moderately to severely active disease, Clinical Activity Score of at least 3, NOSPECS grade of at least 4, and duration under 3 months. The study excluded patients with uncontrolled infections, other autoimmune diseases, pregnancy or lactation. Clinical symptoms, serum thyroxine and TRAb, thyroid ultrasound, and orbital computed tomography formed the basis for the diagnoses. PBMCs were separated from roughly 9.3 ml of fresh peripheral blood using Ficoll-Paque density gradient centrifugation. Total RNA was extracted with Trizol reagent, and quality was checked on an Agilent 2100 Bioanalyzer. The data belong to a study of T cells in Graves' hyperthyroidism and ophthalmopathy (dated by TCRdb to the late 2010s). Background on the whole study: Peripheral blood was sampled at the time of initial diagnosis, prior to any treatment. To identify TCR V-J signatures that set the groups apart, the researchers used a discovery cohort of 100 patients, made up of under 45 with Graves' ophthalmopathy and 57 with stable Graves' hyperthyroidism. Prospective prediction of ophthalmopathy was tested in an independent validation cohort of about 19 hyperthyroidism patients and approximately 17 patients who later progressed to ophthalmopathy. The 95 to 100 discovery patients were randomly split 7:3 into training and test sets. The study also compared thyroid tissue and blood T-cell repertoires from several Graves' hyperthyroidism patients. Following sampling, methimazole starting at 30 mg daily was given to hyperthyroidism patients, and high-dose intravenous methylprednisolone was given to ophthalmopathy patients. According to the paper, TCR Vbeta CDR3 sequencing was carried out on 120 to 150 peripheral blood samples, which came from fewer than 50 ophthalmopathy, under 85 hyperthyroidism and roughly 17 progressor patients. Results and caveats for the whole study, not just this receptor: A model built on a 13 V-J signature distinguished ophthalmopathy from stable hyperthyroidism, reaching around 90% sensitivity and 81.08% specificity in cross-validation and 80%/75% in testing. Most expanded thyroid clonotypes (frequency above 0.001) were also found in blood, which suggests that blood repertoires may mirror thyroid immune responses. In validation, progression to ophthalmopathy was predicted by the model with about 70% sensitivity and around 76% specificity, a median of 6.5 months before onset. Sample size was not statistically predetermined, and investigators were not blinded to group allocation.

Taken from cysteine to phenylalanine, the CDR3 has 13 residues. Left in the record is the CDR3 DNA by itself, 39 bases read in frame from the first base. CDR1 and CDR2 are drawn from the germline V gene: SQVTM, ANQGSEA. Trimming accounts for 4 bases at V and 8 bases at J, while the number of junction bases matched to no gene is 5. The TCR beta CDR3 regions were amplified from RNA transcripts. For the first round of RT-PCR on the TCR CDR3, the HTBI primer set was used together with the Qiagen OneStep RT-PCR kit. The libraries were constructed in a second round of multiplex PCR and then size-selected and purified. Libraries were sequenced paired-end with 100 bp reads on an Illumina HiSeq2000. In the authors' own workflow: SOAPnuke was used to process the raw data, with reads discarded if the reads contained adapters or uncalled bases, had a mean Phred below 15, or lacked an exact constant-primer or identifier match. COPE v1.2.5 was used to merge high-quality paired reads, and clonotypes were defined as unique nucleotide sequences. MiTCR v1.1 was used to align clonotypes to the IMGT TRBV, TRBD and TRBJ reference segments. The analysis included only V-J combinations with a frequency above 0.0001, which together covered roughly 99% of the repertoires. A TCS score was defined as the ratio between F50 (clonal expansion) and ExV (chaos), using BLOSUM62-based TCRdist between CDR3 peptides within each V-J. Welch's t-statistics and random forest reduced fewer than 600 V-J features to 10 to 15, which were used in a naive Bayes classifier (R e1071). The public reads were quality trimmed at Q25 with fastp and then assembled into clones with MiXCR by TCRdb, keeping productive beta chains. Every entry covers one CDR3 protein and lists the most common genes and DNA from its rows. None of the V and J calls come from the authors' own analysis; TCRdb made them. This sample has 500,000 or so distinct CDR3 sequences in its table, and roughly 18% of those were observed once. Around 17% of the sample rests with the top ten.

This sequence uses TRBV29-1 and TRBJ2-1; 10 middle bases align to TRBD2. The sample consisted of blood. This clonotype was obtained from a woman under 30 with Graves' ophthalmopathy. CDR3 protein: CSVVLAGVHEQFF. The sequenced DNA is TGCAGCGTTGTTCTAGCGGGAGTACATGAGCAGTTCTTC.